Listed here are 8 T cell receptor beta chains from one sample, sequenced in a study of vaccination and CD4 T cells after COVID-19. This sample's treatment: 10-day PBMC culture with coronavirus spike peptide pools or control peptides (ViraFEST assay). Prior to the COVID-19 pandemic (2011-2018), the unexposed donor's CD4+ T cells were collected. No antigens are known for them. Sequencing of the DNA from cultured CD4+ T cells was carried out with the Oncomine TCR Beta short-read assay. TCRdb fed the PCR reads into MiXCR, producing one record per CDR3 protein. The data show 9,200 or so distinct CDR3 sequences, less than 60% seen once. Sequenced: CD4+ T cells from blood, cultured in vitro. The receptors derive from a human donor in good health.

This clonotype was seen only a few times. The genes are TRBV23-1 and TRBJ1-5; D ambiguous. TRBV23-1 is marked as an open reading frame, function uncertain. V was clipped by 0 bases and J by 0 bases, with 9 bases between them. The CDR3 sequence is 16 residues long. CDR3 protein: CASSQSRLTSNQPQHF. CDR3 bases: TGCGCCAGCAGTCAATCGAGGCTCACTAGCAATCAGCCCCAGCATTTT.

The V call is TRBV11-2, the J call TRBJ2-7; 7 positions agree with TRBD1. Trimming cost V 5 bases and J 7 bases; bases outside gene matches: 14. The CDR3 spans 15 residues. CDR1 SGHAT and CDR2 FQNNGV come from the germline V gene. CDR3 amino acids: CASSGVTGPSSEQYF. The CDR3 nucleotides are TGTGCCAGCAGCGGAGTGACAGGGCCGTCGTCGGAGCAGTACTTC.

This chain joins TRBV6-1 and TRBJ2-1; TRBD2 agrees at 14 bases. With V trimmed by 6 bases and J by 9 bases, 7 bases remained unmatched. Germline assignment: CDR1 MNHNS and CDR2 SASEGT. This CDR3 has 15 residues. CDR3 protein: CASRTGLAGATEQFF. The CDR3 region has the DNA TGTGCCAGCAGGACGGGACTAGCGGGAGCTACTGAGCAGTTCTTC.

The chain recombines TRBV4-1 with TRBJ2-7, with D hard to call. This CDR3 is 13 amino acids long. From germline, CDR1 is MGHRA and CDR2 YSYEKL. V lost 0 bases and J lost 1, with 4 bases in between. The CDR3 protein is CASSQERSYEQYF. The CDR3 coding sequence is TGCGCCAGCAGCCAAGAGCGGTCCTACGAGCAGTACTTC.

This chain connects TRBV6-2 or TRBV6-3 to TRBJ1-2; possible D gene TRBD1, 6 bases. CDR1 MNHEY and CDR2 SVGEGT come from the germline V gene. The CDR3 spans 14 residues. V was clipped by 6 bases and J by 2 bases, with 13 bases between them. The CDR3 here is CASRLQGANYGYTF. CDR3 nucleotide sequence: TGTGCCAGCAGGCTACAGGGAGCCAACTATGGCTACACCTTC.

V gene TRBV6-1 combines with J gene TRBJ1-5, with D perhaps matching TRBD1 (6 bases). Germline V gives CDR1 MNHNS, CDR2 SASEGT. This CDR3 region has 14 residues. Trimming pared 8 bases from V and 7 bases from J, leaving 18 bases between. For the CDR3, the DNA is TGTGCCAGCGGAAAAACAGGGTTCGGCCAGCCCCAGCATTTT. The encoded protein is CASGKTGFGQPQHF.

This clonotype occurred a few times. The V gene is TRBV2, the J gene TRBJ1-5, with a weak D call TRBD1 (6 bases). Germline V gives CDR1 SNHLY, CDR2 FYNNEI. V lost 4 bases and J 6 bases, leaving 16 bases between the germline ends. The CDR3 is made up of 15 amino acids. The CDR3 nucleotides read TGTGCCAGCAGTGGGTATGGGGGGGCCGCTCAGCCCCAGCATTTT. Translated, it gives CASSGYGGAAQPQHF.

This clonotype was detected only a few times. The V gene is TRBV6-5, the J gene TRBJ2-7, with 10 bases matching TRBD2. From germline, CDR1 is MNHEY and CDR2 SVGAGI. With V trimmed by 1 base and J by 12 bases, 9 bases remained unmatched. The CDR3 extends over 14 amino acids. This CDR3 is CASSYFSSGGILYF. In DNA form, the CDR3 reads TGTGCCAGCAGTTACTTTTCTAGCGGGGGCATCCTGTACTTC.